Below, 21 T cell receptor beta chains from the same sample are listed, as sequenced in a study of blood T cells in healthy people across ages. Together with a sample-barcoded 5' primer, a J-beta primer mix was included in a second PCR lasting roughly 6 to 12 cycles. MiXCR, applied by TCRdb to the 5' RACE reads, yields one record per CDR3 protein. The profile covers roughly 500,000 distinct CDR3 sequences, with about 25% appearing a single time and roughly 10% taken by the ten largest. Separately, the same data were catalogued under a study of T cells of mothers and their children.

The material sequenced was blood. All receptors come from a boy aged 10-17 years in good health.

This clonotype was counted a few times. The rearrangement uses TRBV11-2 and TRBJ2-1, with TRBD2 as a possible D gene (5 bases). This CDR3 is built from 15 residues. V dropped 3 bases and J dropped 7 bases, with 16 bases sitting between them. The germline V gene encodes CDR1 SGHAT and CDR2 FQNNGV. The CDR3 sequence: CASSFSSGIQNEQFF. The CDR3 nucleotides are TGTGCCAGCAGCTTCTCTTCCGGGATCCAAAATGAGCAGTTCTTC.

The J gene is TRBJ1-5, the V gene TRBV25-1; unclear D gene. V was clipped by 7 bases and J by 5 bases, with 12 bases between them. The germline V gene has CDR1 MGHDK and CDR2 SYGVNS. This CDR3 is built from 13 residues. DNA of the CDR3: TGTGCCAGCAAGTGGTCGGTTCATCAGCCCCAGCATTTT. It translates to CASKWSVHQPQHF.

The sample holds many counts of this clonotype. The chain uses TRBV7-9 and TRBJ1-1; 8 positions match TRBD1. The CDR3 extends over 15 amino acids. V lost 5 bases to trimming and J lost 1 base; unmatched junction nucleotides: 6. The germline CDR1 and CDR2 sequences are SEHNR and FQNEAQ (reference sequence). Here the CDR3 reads CASSTRQGSNTEAFF. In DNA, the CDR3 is TGTGCCAGCAGCACTAGACAGGGGTCGAACACTGAAGCTTTCTTT.

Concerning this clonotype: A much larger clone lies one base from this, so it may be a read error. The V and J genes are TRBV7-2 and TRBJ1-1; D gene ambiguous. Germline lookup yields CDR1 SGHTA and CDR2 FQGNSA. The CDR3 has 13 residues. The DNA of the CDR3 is TGTGCCAGCAGCCCCCGGGAGGGCGCTGAAGCTTCCTTT. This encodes CASSPREGAEASF.

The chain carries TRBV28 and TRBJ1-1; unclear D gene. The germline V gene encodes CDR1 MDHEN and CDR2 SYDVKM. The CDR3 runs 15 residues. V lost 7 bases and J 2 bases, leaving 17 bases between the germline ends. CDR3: CASTWTVALNTEAFF. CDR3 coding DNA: TGTGCCAGCACCTGGACCGTCGCCCTCAACACTGAAGCTTTCTTT.

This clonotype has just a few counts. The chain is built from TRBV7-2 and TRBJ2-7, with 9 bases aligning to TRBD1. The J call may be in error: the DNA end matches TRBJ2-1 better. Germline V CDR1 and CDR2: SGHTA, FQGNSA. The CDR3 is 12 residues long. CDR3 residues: CASSQDRGRQFF. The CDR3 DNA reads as TGTGCCAGCAGTCAGGACAGGGGACGCCAGTTCTTC.

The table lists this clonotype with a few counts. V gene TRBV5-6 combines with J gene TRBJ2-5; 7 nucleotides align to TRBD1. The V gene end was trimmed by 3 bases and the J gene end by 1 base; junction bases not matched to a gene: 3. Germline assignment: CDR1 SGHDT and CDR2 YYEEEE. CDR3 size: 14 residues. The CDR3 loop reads CASSSGQPQETQYF. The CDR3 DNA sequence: TGTGCCAGCAGCTCGGGACAGCCCCAAGAGACCCAGTACTTC.

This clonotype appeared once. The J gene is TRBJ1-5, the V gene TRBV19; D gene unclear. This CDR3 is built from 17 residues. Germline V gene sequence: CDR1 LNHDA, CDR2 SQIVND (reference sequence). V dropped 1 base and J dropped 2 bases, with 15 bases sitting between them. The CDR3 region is CASSIGLVVYGNQPQHF. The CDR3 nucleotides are TGTGCCAGTAGTATAGGATTAGTGGTATACGGCAATCAGCCCCAGCATTTT.

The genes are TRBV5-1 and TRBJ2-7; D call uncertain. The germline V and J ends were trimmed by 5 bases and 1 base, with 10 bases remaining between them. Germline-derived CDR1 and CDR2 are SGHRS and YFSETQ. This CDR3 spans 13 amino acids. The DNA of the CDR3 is TGCGCCAGCAGGGACGGAGAATCCTACGAGCAGTACTTC. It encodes CASRDGESYEQYF. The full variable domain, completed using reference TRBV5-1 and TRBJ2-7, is KAGVTQTPRYLIKTRGQQVTLSCSPISGHRSVSWYQQTPGQGLQFLFEYFSETQRNKGNFPGRFSGRQFSNSRSEMNVSTLELGDSALYLCASRDGESYEQYFGPGTRLTVT.

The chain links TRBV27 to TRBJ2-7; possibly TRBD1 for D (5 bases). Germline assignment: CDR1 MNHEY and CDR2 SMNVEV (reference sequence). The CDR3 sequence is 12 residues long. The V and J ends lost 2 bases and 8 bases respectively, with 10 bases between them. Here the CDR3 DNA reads TGTGCCAGCAGTTTAAGGGGCTTGCAGCAGTACTTC. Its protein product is CASSLRGLQQYF.

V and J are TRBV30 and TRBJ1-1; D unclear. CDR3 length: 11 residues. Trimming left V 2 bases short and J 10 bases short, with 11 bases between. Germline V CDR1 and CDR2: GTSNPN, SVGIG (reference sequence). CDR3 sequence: CAWSRAAGAFF. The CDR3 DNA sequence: TGTGCCTGGAGTAGGGCCGCAGGAGCTTTCTTT.

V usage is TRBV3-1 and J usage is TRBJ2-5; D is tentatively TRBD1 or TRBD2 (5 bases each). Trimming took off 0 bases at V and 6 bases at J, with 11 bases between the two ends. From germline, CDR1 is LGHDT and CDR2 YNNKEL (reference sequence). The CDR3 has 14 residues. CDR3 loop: CASSQEEGLKTQYF. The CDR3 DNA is TGTGCCAGCAGCCAAGAAGAGGGGTTAAAGACCCAGTACTTC.

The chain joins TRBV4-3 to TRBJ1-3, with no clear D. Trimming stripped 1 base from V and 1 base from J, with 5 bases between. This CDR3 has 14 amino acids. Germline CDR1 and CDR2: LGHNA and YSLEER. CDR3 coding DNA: TGCGCCAGCAGCCAAGGGATTTCTGGAAACACCATATATTTT. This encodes CASSQGISGNTIYF.

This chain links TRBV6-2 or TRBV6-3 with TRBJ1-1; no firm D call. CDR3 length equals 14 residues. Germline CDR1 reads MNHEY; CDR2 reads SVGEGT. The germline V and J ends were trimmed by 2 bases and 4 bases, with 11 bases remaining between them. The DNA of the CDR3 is TGTGCCAGCAGTTACGGGGTGGGATCCACTGAAGCTTTCTTT. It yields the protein CASSYGVGSTEAFF.

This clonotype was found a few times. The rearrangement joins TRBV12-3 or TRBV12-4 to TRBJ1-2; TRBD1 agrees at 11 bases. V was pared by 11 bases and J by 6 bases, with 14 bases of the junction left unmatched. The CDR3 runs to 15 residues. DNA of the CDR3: TGTGCCTGCAAATTACCTGGGACAGGGGGACATGGCTACACCTTC. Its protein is CACKLPGTGGHGYTF.

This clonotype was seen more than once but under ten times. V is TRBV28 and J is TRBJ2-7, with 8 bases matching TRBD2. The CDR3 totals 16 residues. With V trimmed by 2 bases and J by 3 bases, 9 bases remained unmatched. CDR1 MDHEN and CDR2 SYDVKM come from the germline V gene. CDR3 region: CASSLSGPAGDYEQYF. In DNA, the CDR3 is TGTGCCAGCAGTTTAAGCGGTCCAGCGGGAGACTACGAGCAGTACTTC.

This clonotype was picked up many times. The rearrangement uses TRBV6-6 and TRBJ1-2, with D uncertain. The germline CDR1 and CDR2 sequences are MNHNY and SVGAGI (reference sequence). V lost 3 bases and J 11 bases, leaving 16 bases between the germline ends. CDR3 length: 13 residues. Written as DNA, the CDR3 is TGTGCCAGCAGTTATGACTTATGGAAGGGTTACACCTTC. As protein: CASSYDLWKGYTF.

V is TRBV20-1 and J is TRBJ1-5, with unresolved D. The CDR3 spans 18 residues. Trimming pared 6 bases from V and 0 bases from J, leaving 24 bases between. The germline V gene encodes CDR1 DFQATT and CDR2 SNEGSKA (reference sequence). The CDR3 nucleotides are TGCAGTGCCACTCATCAAAGGCCGGGGTTTTATAGCAATCAGCCCCAGCATTTT. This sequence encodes CSATHQRPGFYSNQPQHF.

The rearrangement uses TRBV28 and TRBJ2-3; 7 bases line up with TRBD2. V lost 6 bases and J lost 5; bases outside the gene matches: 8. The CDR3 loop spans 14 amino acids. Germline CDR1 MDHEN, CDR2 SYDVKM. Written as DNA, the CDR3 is TGTGCCAGCAGCCTCGACCTAGCGGAAGATACGCAGTATTTT. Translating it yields CASSLDLAEDTQYF.

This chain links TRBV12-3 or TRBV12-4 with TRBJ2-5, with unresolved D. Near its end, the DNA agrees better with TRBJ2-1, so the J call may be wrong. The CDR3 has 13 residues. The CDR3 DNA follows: TGTGCCAGCAGTTTAGCGCGCGTTAGTGAGCAGTTCTTC. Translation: CASSLARVSEQFF.

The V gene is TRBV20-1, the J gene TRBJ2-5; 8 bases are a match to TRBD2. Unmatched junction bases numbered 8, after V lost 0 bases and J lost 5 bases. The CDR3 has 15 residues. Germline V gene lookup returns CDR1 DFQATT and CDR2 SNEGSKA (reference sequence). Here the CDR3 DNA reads TGCAGTGCTAGAGATCTTGGGACTAGTGGCGAGACCCAGTACTTC. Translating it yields CSARDLGTSGETQYF.